This record looks at one T cell receptor (beta chain) sequence and its context. This clone's antigen is unknown. The sample holds no much larger clone one base away, and base qualities are not on file. Ophthalmopathy patients had moderately to severely active disease, Clinical Activity Score of at least 3, NOSPECS grade of at least 4, and duration under 3 months. Exclusion was applied to patients with uncontrolled infections, other autoimmune diseases, pregnancy or lactation. Diagnoses were based on clinical symptoms, serum thyroxine and TRAb, thyroid ultrasound and orbital computed tomography. PBMCs were isolated from about 9.1 ml of fresh peripheral blood by Ficoll-Paque density gradient centrifugation. Trizol reagent was used to extract total RNA, and RNA quality was then checked on an Agilent 2100 Bioanalyzer. The CDR3 starts with the cysteine, ends with the phenylalanine, and has 13 residues. Left in the record is the CDR3 DNA by itself, 39 bases read in frame from the first base. In the germline V gene, CDR1 corresponds to MNHEY and CDR2 to SVGEGT. V and J are truncated by 6 bases and 10 bases respectively, leaving an intervening sequence of 18 bases.

TCR beta CDR3 regions were amplified from RNA transcripts. The first round of RT-PCR for the TCR CDR3 was performed with the HTBI primer set and the Qiagen OneStep RT-PCR kit. A second multiplex PCR round built the libraries, followed by size selection and purification. Libraries were sequenced paired-end with 100 bp reads on an Illumina HiSeq2000. The original pipeline was this. SOAPnuke was used to process the raw data, removing reads that contained adapters or uncalled bases, had a mean Phred below 15, or lacked an exact match to the constant primer or identifier. High-quality paired reads were merged with COPE v1.2.5, and unique nucleotide sequences were defined as clonotypes. MiTCR v1.1 was used to align the clonotypes against IMGT TRBV, TRBD and TRBJ reference segments. Analysis was restricted to V-J combinations with a frequency above 0.0001, which covered roughly 99% of repertoires. A TCS score was defined as the ratio between F50 (clonal expansion) and ExV (chaos), using BLOSUM62-based TCRdist between CDR3 peptides within each V-J. Welch's t-statistics and random forest reduced roughly 540 V-J features to fewer than 15, which were used in a naive Bayes classifier (R e1071). TCRdb redid the processing of the public reads, applying fastp at Q25 and MiXCR, and retained in-frame beta chains. One record per CDR3 amino acid sequence lists the most common genes and DNA. TCRdb, not the original authors, processed these V and J calls. This sample gives 300,000 to 450,000 distinct CDR3 sequences in total; around a sixth of them show up just once. In total, the top ten clones hold around a sixth of the sample.

The record originates from a study of T cells in Graves' hyperthyroidism and ophthalmopathy (dated by TCRdb to about 2019). Turning to the overall study: Peripheral blood was collected at initial diagnosis, before any treatment. The paper reports TCR Vbeta CDR3 sequencing of 140 or so peripheral blood samples: over 40 ophthalmopathy, fewer than 80 hyperthyroidism and 17 progressor patients. To identify TCR V-J signatures that set the groups apart, the researchers used a discovery cohort of approximately 98 patients, made up of roughly 45 with Graves' ophthalmopathy and around 58 with stable Graves' hyperthyroidism. Thyroid tissue and blood T-cell repertoires from six or seven Graves' hyperthyroidism patients were also compared in the study. An independent validation cohort of around 20 hyperthyroidism patients and some 15 patients who later progressed to ophthalmopathy tested prospective prediction of ophthalmopathy. After blood sampling, hyperthyroidism patients were treated with methimazole at a starting dose of 30 mg daily, and ophthalmopathy patients were treated with high-dose intravenous methylprednisolone. The 90 to 100 discovery patients were randomly divided into training and test sets at a 7:3 ratio.

Beyond this particular receptor, the publication reports: A 13 V-J signature model separated ophthalmopathy from stable hyperthyroidism, with around 91% sensitivity and approximately 81% specificity in cross-validation and 80%/75% in testing. Most expanded thyroid clonotypes (frequency above 0.001) were also detected in blood, suggesting blood repertoires may reflect thyroid immune responses. No statistical method was used to set the sample size in advance, and investigators knew the group allocation. During validation, the model predicted progression to ophthalmopathy a median of roughly 7.1 months ahead of onset, with almost 71% sensitivity and roughly 75% specificity.

The material sequenced was blood. This sequence was found in a woman aged 40-49 years with Graves' ophthalmopathy. The chain couples TRBV6-2 or TRBV6-3 to TRBJ1-2; the D gene remains uncertain. The DNA sequence reads TGTGCCAGCAGCCGCGGTGGAAGTGATGACTACACCTTC. It translates as CASSRGGSDDYTF.